The entry below gives a single TCR beta chain sequence along with its context. Its antigen is undetermined. This sample was included in a study of cytomegalovirus exposure and HLA in healthy donors. At the level of the study: T cells numbering about 200 million yielded more than 100 million unique TCR beta sequences in an earlier analysis. Study conclusions and caveats: In a later analysis, TCR association rates varied by HLA locus: DRB1 most, HLA-C fewest.

The length of the CDR3 is 17 residues. J was trimmed by 4 bases and V by 0 bases; bases with no gene match: 6. CDR1 and CDR2 from the germline V gene are SGHNT and YYREEE (reference sequence). Amplification used 60 Vbeta primers and 13 Jbeta primers. Sequenced by immunoSEQ multiplex PCR; TCRdb stores in-frame clones only, minus some. The profile shows roughly 110,000 clones, more than 60% of them singletons. The clonotype originates from a man aged 40-50 years in good health and CMV-seronegative. J is TRBJ2-3 and V is TRBV5-4, with TRBD2 matching over 12 bases. The sequencing sample was made of PBMCs. The CDR3 coding sequence is TGTGCCAGCAGCTTGGGACTAGCGGGGGTAGGGGCAGATACGCAGTATTTT. Its translation: CASSLGLAGVGADTQYF.